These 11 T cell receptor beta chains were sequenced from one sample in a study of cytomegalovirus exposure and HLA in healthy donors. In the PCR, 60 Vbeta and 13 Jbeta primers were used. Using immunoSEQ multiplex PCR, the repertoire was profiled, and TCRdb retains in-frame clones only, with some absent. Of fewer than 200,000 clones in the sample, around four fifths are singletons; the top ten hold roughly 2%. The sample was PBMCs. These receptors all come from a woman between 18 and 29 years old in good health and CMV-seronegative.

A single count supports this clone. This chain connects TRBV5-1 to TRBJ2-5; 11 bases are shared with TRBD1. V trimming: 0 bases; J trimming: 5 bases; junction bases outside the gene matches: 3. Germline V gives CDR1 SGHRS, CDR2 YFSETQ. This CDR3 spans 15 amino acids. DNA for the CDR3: TGCGCCAGCAGCTTGGGGACAGGGGGCGGGGAGACCCAGTACTTC. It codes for CASSLGTGGGETQYF.

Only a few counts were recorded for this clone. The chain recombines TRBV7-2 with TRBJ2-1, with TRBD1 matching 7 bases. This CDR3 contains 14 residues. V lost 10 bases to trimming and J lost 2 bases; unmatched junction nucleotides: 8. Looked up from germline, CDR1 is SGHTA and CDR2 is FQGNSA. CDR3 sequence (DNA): TGTGCCACCACTGAGGGGGCACCCTACAATGAGCAGTTCTTC. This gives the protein CATTEGAPYNEQFF.

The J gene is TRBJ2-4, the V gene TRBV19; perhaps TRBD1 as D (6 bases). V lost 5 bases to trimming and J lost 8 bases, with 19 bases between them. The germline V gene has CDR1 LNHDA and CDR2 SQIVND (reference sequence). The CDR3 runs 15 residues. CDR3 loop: CASSLTGSAHDIQYF. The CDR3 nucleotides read TGTGCCAGTAGTCTAACAGGGAGCGCACATGACATTCAGTACTTC.

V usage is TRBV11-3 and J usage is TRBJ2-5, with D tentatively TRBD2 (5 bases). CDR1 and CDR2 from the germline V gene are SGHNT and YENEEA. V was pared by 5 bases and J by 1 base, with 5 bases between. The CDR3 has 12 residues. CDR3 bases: TGTGCCAGCAGCCGGGGCCAAGAGACCCAGTACTTC. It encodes CASSRGQETQYF.

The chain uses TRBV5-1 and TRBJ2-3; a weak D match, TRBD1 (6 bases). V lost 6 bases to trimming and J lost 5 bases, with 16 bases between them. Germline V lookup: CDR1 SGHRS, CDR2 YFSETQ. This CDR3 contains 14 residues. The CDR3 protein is CASTPQGQLDTQYF. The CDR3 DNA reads TGCGCCAGCACCCCACAAGGACAGTTAGATACGCAGTATTTT. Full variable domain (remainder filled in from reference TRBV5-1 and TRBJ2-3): KAGVTQTPRYLIKTRGQQVTLSCSPISGHRSVSWYQQTPGQGLQFLFEYFSETQRNKGNFPGRFSGRQFSNSRSEMNVSTLELGDSALYLCASTPQGQLDTQYFGPGTRLTVL.

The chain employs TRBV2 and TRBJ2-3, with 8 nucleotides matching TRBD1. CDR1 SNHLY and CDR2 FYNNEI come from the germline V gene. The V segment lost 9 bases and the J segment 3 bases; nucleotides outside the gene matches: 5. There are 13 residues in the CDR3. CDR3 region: CARRQGSTDTQYF. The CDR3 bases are TGTGCCAGACGACAGGGGTCTACAGATACGCAGTATTTT.

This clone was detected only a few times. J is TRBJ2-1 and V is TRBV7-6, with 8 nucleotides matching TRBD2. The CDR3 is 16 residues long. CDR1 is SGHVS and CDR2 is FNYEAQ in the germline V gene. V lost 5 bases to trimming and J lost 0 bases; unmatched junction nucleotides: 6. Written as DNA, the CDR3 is TGTGCCAGCAGCACGACTCGGGGGGGCTCCTACAATGAGCAGTTCTTC. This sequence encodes CASSTTRGGSYNEQFF.

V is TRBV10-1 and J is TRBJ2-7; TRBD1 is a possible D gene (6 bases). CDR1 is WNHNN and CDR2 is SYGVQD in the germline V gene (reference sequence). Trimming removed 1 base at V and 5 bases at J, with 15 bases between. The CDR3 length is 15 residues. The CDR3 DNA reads TGCGCCAGCAGTGAGTTTCCCCGGGACACCCACGAGCAGTACTTC. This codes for CASSEFPRDTHEQYF.

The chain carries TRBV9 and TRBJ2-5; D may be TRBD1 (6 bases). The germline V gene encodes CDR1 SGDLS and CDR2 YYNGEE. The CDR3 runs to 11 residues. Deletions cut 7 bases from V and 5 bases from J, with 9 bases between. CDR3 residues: CASATGETQYF. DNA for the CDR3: TGTGCCAGCGCCACAGGGGAGACCCAGTACTTC.

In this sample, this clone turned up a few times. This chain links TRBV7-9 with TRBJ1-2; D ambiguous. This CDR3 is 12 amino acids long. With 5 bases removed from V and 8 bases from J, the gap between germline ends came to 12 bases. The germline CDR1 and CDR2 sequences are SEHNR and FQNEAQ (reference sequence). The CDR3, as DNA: TGTGCCAGCAGCCCCCCCAGCAGGGGCTACACCTTC. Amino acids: CASSPPSRGYTF.

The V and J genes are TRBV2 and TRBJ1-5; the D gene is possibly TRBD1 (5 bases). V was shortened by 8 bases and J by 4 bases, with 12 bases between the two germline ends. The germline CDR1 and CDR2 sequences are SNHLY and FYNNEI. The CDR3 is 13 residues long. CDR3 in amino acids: CASGLTENQPQHF. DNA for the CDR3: TGTGCCAGCGGGTTGACAGAAAATCAGCCCCAGCATTTT.